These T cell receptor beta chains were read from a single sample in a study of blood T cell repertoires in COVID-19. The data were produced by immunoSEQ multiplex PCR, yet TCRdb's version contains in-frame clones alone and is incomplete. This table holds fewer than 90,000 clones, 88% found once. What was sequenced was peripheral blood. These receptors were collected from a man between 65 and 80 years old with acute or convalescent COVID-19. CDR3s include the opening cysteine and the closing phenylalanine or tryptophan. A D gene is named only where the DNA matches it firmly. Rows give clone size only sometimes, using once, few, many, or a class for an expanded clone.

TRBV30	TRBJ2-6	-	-	TGTGCCTGGAGTGGACTCCTTGCCCACTCTGGGGCCAACGTCCTGACTTTC	CAWSGLLAHSGANVLTF
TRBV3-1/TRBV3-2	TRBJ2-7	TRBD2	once	TGTGCCAGCAGCCAAGTTTCGGGGGGACTAGCGGGGGTTCCGCAGTACTTC	CASSQVSGGLAGVPQYF
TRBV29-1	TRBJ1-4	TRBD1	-	TGCAGCGTCTCCGGACAGGGTGGTAGGGAAAAACTGTTTTTT	CSVSGQGGREKLFF
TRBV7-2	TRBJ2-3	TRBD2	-	TGTGCCAGCAGCTTAGGGTTAGCGGGGGGGCCAGATACGCAGTATTTT	CASSLGLAGGPDTQYF
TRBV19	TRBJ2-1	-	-	TGTGCCAGTAGTAGCGGGACAGCCGTTGCTGAGCAGTTCTTC	CASSSGTAVAEQFF
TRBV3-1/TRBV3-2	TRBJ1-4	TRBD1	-	TGTGCCAGCAGCCTCTCGGACAGGGTCTGGTTTTTT	CASSLSDRVWFF
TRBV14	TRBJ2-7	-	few	TGTGCCAGCAGCCAAGATGCCCCCTGGCGGGAGCAGTACTTC	CASSQDAPWREQYF
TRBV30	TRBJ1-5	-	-	TGTGCCTGGAGTACGGGTTCTAGCAATCAGCCCCAGCATTTT	CAWSTGSSNQPQHF
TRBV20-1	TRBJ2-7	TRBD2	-	TGCAGTGCTAGTGGGACTAGCGGGAGGGTGTCCTACGAGCAGTACTTC	CSASGTSGRVSYEQYF
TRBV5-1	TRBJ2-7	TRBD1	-	TGCGCCAGCAGCTTTGACAGGGGGTGGTACGAGCAGTACTTC	CASSFDRGWYEQYF
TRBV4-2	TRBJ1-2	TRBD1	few	TGTGCCAGCAGTCTGGTTGAGGGACAGAACTATGGCTACACCTTC	CASSLVEGQNYGYTF
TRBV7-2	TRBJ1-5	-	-	TGTGCCAGCAGCTCTCAAGGAGGGAATCAGCCCCAGCATTTT	CASSSQGGNQPQHF
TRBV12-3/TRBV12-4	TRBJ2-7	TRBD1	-	TGTGCCAGCAGTGGACAGGTCTACGAGCAGTACTTC	CASSGQVYEQYF
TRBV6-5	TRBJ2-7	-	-	TGTGCCAGCAGGGAGAGCAGAGGGGAGCAGTACTTC	CASRESRGEQYF
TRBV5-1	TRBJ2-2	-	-	TGCGCCAGCAGCGCGGGACAGTGGATCGGGGAGCTGTTTTTT	CASSAGQWIGELFF
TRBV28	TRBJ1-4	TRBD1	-	TGTGCCAGCACCGGCAGGGGGATTAATGAAAAACTGTTTTTT	CASTGRGINEKLFF
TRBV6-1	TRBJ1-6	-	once	TGTGCCAGCAGTGTGGTTAGCTTGGGCAGCGGGACACCCCTCCACTTT	CASSVVSLGSGTPLHF
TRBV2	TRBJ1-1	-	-	TGTGCCAGCAGTGAAGAAGGCACCTGGGGGGGCATGAACACTGAAGCTTTCTTT	CASSEEGTWGGMNTEAFF
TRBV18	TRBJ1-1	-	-	TGTGCCAGCTCAGTCGGGGGGGGGCACACTGAAGCTTTCTTT	CASSVGGGHTEAFF
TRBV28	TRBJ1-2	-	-	TGTGCCAGCAGTTACGTCCAGAATTATGGCTACACCTTC	CASSYVQNYGYTF
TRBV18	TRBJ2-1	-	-	TGTGCCAGCTCACCACGAGAAGGCCCGGGGGACAATGAGCAGTTCTTC	CASSPREGPGDNEQFF
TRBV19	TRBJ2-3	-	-	TGTGCCAGTAGTATCGGTCTGATCACAGATACGCAGTATTTT	CASSIGLITDTQYF
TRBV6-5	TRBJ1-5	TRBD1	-	TGTGCCAGTCGCACGGGACAGGAAAGCAATCAGCCCCAGCATTTT	CASRTGQESNQPQHF
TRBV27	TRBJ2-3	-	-	TGTGCCAGCAGTGACTACGGGTCGCAGTATTTT	CASSDYGSQYF
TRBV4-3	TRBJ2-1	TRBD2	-	TGCGCCAGCAGCCCCTCGGGAGGGTACAATGAGCAGTTCTTC	CASSPSGGYNEQFF
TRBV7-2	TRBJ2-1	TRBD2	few	TGTGCCAGCAGCTTACGGGGGGAATACAATGAGCAGTTCTTC	CASSLRGEYNEQFF
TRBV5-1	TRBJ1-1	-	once	TGCGCCAGCAGCTCGTTGGTGGCACCTGAAGCTTTCTTT	CASSSLVAPEAFF
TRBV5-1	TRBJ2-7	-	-	TGCGCCAGCAGCTTGGACAGGGCGAAAAACTACGAGCAGTACTTC	CASSLDRAKNYEQYF
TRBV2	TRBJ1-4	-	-	TGTGCCAGCCGTACCGATTTCAGGTCCGAAAAACTGTTTTTT	CASRTDFRSEKLFF
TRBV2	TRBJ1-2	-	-	TGTGCCAGCAGTGCCCGGTCCTATGGCTACACCTTC	CASSARSYGYTF